This T cell receptor (beta chain) was retrieved from a study of response to subunit inactivated influenza vaccine. The CDR3 is made up of 15 amino acids. CDR1 DFQATT and CDR2 SNEGSKA come from the germline V gene (reference sequence). V was clipped by 0 bases and J by 7 bases; unmatched bases: 8. Study observations and caveats: Every seasonal influenza vaccination brings in few new T cells, the authors suggested.

Concerning this clonotype itself: Its target is not known.

A single record per CDR3 protein comes from TCRdb applying MiXCR to the RT-PCR reads. Altogether 500,000 to 650,000 distinct CDR3 sequences are present, 6.5% to 8% being singletons, with the ten largest covering 10% to 15%. This receptor was obtained from a man between 50 and 75 years old who received an inactivated influenza vaccine. This sequence joins TRBV20-1 and TRBJ1-2, with 10 bases matching TRBD1. This specimen consisted of PBMCs from blood, obtained less than 30 months after vaccination. This CDR3 reads CSARDRQGAPPGYTF. DNA of the CDR3: TGCAGTGCTAGAGATCGACAGGGGGCCCCCCCTGGCTACACCTTC.